This is a list of T cell receptor beta chains from one sample in a study of T cells in Graves' hyperthyroidism and ophthalmopathy. TCRdb ran MiXCR on the multiplex PCR reads and lists one entry per CDR3 protein. This repertoire shows about 640,000 distinct CDR3 sequences, roughly 45% found once; its top ten account for less than 9%. The sequenced material came from peripheral blood or thyroid tissue (not recorded which). The source is an adult man with Graves' disease, either hyperthyroidism or ophthalmopathy (not recorded which). Each CDR3 is given with its conserved first and last residue. The D gene is left open where the match is weak. Only some rows state a clone size, as once, few, many or a class for expanded clones.

.	TRBV15	TRBJ1-5	TRBD1	CATSSLDPGGPQHF	TGTGCCACCAGCAGCTTAGACCCAGGGGGGCCCCAGCATTTT
.	TRBV5-1	TRBJ2-2	TRBD1	CASSLTTGDAGELFF	TGCGCCAGCAGCTTGACTACAGGGGACGCCGGGGAGCTGTTTTTT
few	TRBV7-7	TRBJ2-6	.	CASSPGVGASGANVLTF	TGTGCTAGCAGCCCCGGAGTGGGGGCATCTGGGGCCAACGTCCTGACTTTC
.	TRBV11-2	TRBJ1-5	.	CASSPRLPQHF	TGTGCCAGCAGCCCTCGTCTACCCCAGCATTTT
many	TRBV7-9	TRBJ1-5	.	CASTPGGRQPQHF	TGTGCCAGCACCCCCGGGGGACGACAGCCCCAGCATTTT
.	TRBV4-1	TRBJ2-2	.	CASSQRGQIPTGELFF	TGTGCCAGCTCGCAACGCGGCCAAATACCCACCGGGGAGCTGTTTTTT
few	TRBV9	TRBJ1-6	.	CASSREGVSSYNSPLHF	TGTGCCAGCAGCCGAGAGGGGGTGAGCTCCTATAATTCACCCCTCCACTTT
.	TRBV5-1	TRBJ1-6	TRBD1	CASSTGQGDVNSPLHF	TGCGCCAGCAGCACCGGACAGGGCGACGTTAATTCACCCCTCCACTTT
few	TRBV7-9	TRBJ1-1	.	CASSLASGTSAEAFF	TGTGCCAGCAGCTTAGCCTCCGGGACTTCTGCTGAAGCTTTCTTT
.	TRBV7-8	TRBJ2-7	.	CASSSLQGVSVEQYF	TGTGCCAGCAGCTCCCTACAGGGTGTTAGTGTTGAGCAGTACTTC
.	TRBV19	TRBJ1-2	.	CASSNRGGANYGYTF	TGTGCCAGTAGTAATCGGGGGGGCGCTAACTATGGCTACACCTTC
many	TRBV10-3	TRBJ1-1	TRBD1	CASSEGAGGTEAFF	TGTGCCAGCAGTGAAGGGGCAGGGGGCACTGAAGCTTTCTTT
many	TRBV24-1	TRBJ1-5	.	CATSDFGRFRKPQHF	TGTGCCACCAGTGATTTTGGACGCTTTAGGAAGCCCCAGCATTTT
.	TRBV25-1	TRBJ1-6	TRBD1	CASQGQANSPLHF	TGTGCTAGTCAGGGACAGGCAAATTCACCCCTCCACTTT
.	TRBV20-1	TRBJ1-2	TRBD1	CSARDRRRQGDSNYGYTF	TGCAGTGCTAGAGATAGGAGGAGGCAGGGGGACTCTAACTATGGCTACACCTTC
.	TRBV6-5	TRBJ1-2	.	CAISYSPLSGYTF	TGTGCCATCAGTTACTCTCCCTTAAGCGGCTACACCTTC
many	TRBV15	TRBJ1-1	.	CATSRDATEAFF	TGTGCCACCAGCAGAGACGCCACTGAAGCTTTCTTT
.	TRBV9	TRBJ2-7	.	CASSADGESYEQYF	TGTGCCAGCAGCGCTGACGGAGAGTCCTACGAGCAGTACTTC
.	TRBV2	TRBJ1-2	.	CATSDGGQSYGYTF	TGTGCCACCAGTGACGGAGGACAGAGCTATGGCTACACCTTC
.	TRBV29-1	TRBJ1-2	.	CSVEKPNSGNTF	TGCAGCGTTGAAAAGCCGAACTCTGGAAACACCTTC
few	TRBV12-3/TRBV12-4	TRBJ1-1	TRBD1	CASSSKTGLNTEAFF	TGTGCCAGCAGCTCCAAGACAGGGCTGAACACTGAAGCTTTCTTT
.	TRBV7-9	TRBJ2-5	.	CASRKGLVGGQETQYF	TGTGCCAGCAGGAAGGGGTTAGTTGGAGGCCAAGAGACCCAGTACTTC
.	TRBV19	TRBJ2-6	.	CASTYRASGANVLTF	TGTGCCAGTACTTACAGGGCCTCTGGGGCCAACGTCCTGACTTTC
few	TRBV20-1	TRBJ1-2	.	CSASIGAYGYTF	TGCAGTGCTAGTATAGGGGCTTACGGCTACACCTTC
many	TRBV5-8	TRBJ1-4	.	CASSLEAGDEEKLFF	TGTGCCAGCAGCTTGGAGGCAGGGGACGAGGAAAAACTGTTTTTT
once	TRBV6-1	TRBJ1-2	TRBD1	CASSIRQGDYGYTF	TGTGCCAGCAGTATAAGACAGGGAGACTATGGCTACACCTTC
.	TRBV7-6	TRBJ1-6	.	CASSRSGLNTSPLHF	TGTGCCAGCAGCCGCAGCGGACTTAACACTTCACCCCTCCACTTT
many	TRBV5-1	TRBJ2-7	.	CASSSQVTYEQYF	TGCGCCAGCAGCTCACAGGTAACCTACGAGCAGTACTTC
.	TRBV10-3	TRBJ1-6	TRBD1	CASSADRTHYNSPLHF	TGTGCCAGCAGTGCGGACAGGACACACTATAATTCACCCCTCCACTTT